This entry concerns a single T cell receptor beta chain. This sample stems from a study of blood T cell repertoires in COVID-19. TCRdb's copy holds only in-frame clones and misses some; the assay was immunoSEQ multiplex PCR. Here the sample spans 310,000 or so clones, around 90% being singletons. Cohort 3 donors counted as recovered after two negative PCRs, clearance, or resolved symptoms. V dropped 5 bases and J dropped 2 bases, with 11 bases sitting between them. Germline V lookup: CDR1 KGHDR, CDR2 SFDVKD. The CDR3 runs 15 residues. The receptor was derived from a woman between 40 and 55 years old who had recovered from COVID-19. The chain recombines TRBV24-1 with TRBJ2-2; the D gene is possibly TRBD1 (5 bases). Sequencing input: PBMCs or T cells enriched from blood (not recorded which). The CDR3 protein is CATSAGSLNTGELFF. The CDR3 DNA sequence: TGTGCCACCAGTGCAGGGTCACTAAACACCGGGGAGCTGTTTTTT.